Sequencing of this TCR beta chain was carried out in a study of OX40 agonist ivuxolimab in advanced cancers. General study points: Expanded peripheral T cells had an undetermined antigen specificity.

Remarks on this clone: Its antigen remains unknown.

Profiled with immunoSEQ multiplex PCR; TCRdb holds only in-frame clones, not every one. The sample has approximately 61,000 clones; around 89% are singletons. This CDR3 spans 15 amino acids. Trimming took off 1 base at V and 5 bases at J, with 12 bases between the two ends. Germline CDR1 reads LNHDA; CDR2 reads SQIVND (reference sequence). The source was CD4+ or CD8+ T cells sorted from blood, collected in a trial of the OX40 agonist ivuxolimab. This receptor was obtained from an adult with an advanced solid tumor such as melanoma, head and neck, liver or kidney cancer. The chain carries TRBV19 and TRBJ1-5; maybe TRBD1 (5 bases). DNA of the CDR3: TGTGCCAGTAGTATAGGGGGGGGATGGGATCAGCCCCAGCATTTT. It specifies CASSIGGGWDQPQHF.